A selection of T cell receptor beta chains follows, all from one sample in a study of CD8 T cells in Susac syndrome. Each CDR3 protein gets one entry after TCRdb re-called the immunoSEQ multiplex PCR reads with MiXCR. Of 85,000 to 95,000 distinct CDR3 sequences in the sample, roughly 94% were seen once. Sequencing used CD4+ T cells from PBMCs. Receptors were obtained from a human donor with Susac syndrome. Both conserved end residues are part of each CDR3. A D gene is named only where the DNA matches it firmly. Some rows mark clone size as missing; the rest say once, few, many or name a class of expanded clone.

d_gene: NA
j_gene: TRBJ2-5
v_gene: TRBV24-1
abundance: NA
CDR3nt: TGTGCCACCTCTGACGGGGTACAAGAGACCCAGTACTTC
CDR3aa: CATSDGVQETQYF

d_gene: TRBD1
j_gene: TRBJ2-5
v_gene: TRBV7-2
abundance: NA
CDR3nt: TGTGCCAGCAGCTTGAACCCGACAGGGCAAGAGACCCAGTACTTC
CDR3aa: CASSLNPTGQETQYF

d_gene: TRBD1
j_gene: TRBJ1-4
v_gene: TRBV30
abundance: once
CDR3nt: TGTGCCTTGGGACAGTCTACAACTAATGAAAAACTGTTTTTT
CDR3aa: CALGQSTTNEKLFF

d_gene: TRBD2
j_gene: TRBJ2-3
v_gene: TRBV20-1
abundance: NA
CDR3nt: TGCAGTGCTTTGCGGGGGGTAAGCACAGATACGCAGTATTTT
CDR3aa: CSALRGVSTDTQYF

d_gene: NA
j_gene: TRBJ2-2
v_gene: TRBV11-2
abundance: once
CDR3nt: TGTGCCAGCGTTGGGAACGTAGTCAACACCGGGGAGCTGTTTTTT
CDR3aa: CASVGNVVNTGELFF

d_gene: TRBD1
j_gene: TRBJ1-2
v_gene: TRBV9
abundance: NA
CDR3nt: TGTGCCAGCAGCGGGCGGGGCGGACAGGGGGCGAGAGGCTACACCTTC
CDR3aa: CASSGRGGQGARGYTF

d_gene: NA
j_gene: TRBJ1-2
v_gene: TRBV20-1
abundance: NA
CDR3nt: TGCAGTGCTAGTCCCAGCCTTCGGGGCTACACCTTC
CDR3aa: CSASPSLRGYTF

d_gene: TRBD2
j_gene: TRBJ2-2
v_gene: TRBV5-1
abundance: NA
CDR3nt: TGCGCCAGCAGCTCCACTAGCGGGGGCACCGGGGAGCTGTTTTTT
CDR3aa: CASSSTSGGTGELFF

d_gene: NA
j_gene: TRBJ2-3
v_gene: TRBV6-6
abundance: NA
CDR3nt: TGTGCCAGCACCCAAAGGGATACGCAGTATTTT
CDR3aa: CASTQRDTQYF

d_gene: NA
j_gene: TRBJ1-4
v_gene: TRBV6-6
abundance: NA
CDR3nt: TGTGCCAGCAGTTACTCGGGGGGGAATGATGAAAAACTGTTTTTT
CDR3aa: CASSYSGGNDEKLFF

d_gene: NA
j_gene: TRBJ1-1
v_gene: TRBV7-6
abundance: NA
CDR3nt: TGTGCCAGCAGCTTATCCAGGACTCGTGTGATGAACACTGAAGCTTTCTTT
CDR3aa: CASSLSRTRVMNTEAFF

d_gene: NA
j_gene: TRBJ1-5
v_gene: TRBV12-3/TRBV12-4
abundance: once
CDR3nt: TGTGCCAGCAGTCCCGAACACACTAGCAATCAGCCCCAGCATTTT
CDR3aa: CASSPEHTSNQPQHF

d_gene: TRBD1
j_gene: TRBJ2-1
v_gene: TRBV6-5
abundance: NA
CDR3nt: TGTGCCAGTACAGGGGACAACAATGAGCAGTTCTTC
CDR3aa: CASTGDNNEQFF

d_gene: NA
j_gene: TRBJ2-5
v_gene: TRBV19
abundance: NA
CDR3nt: TGTGCCAGTAGTAATAGTGGGAGATCAGAGACCCAGTACTTC
CDR3aa: CASSNSGRSETQYF

d_gene: NA
j_gene: TRBJ1-1
v_gene: TRBV11-2
abundance: once
CDR3nt: TGTGCCAGCAGCTCGAGTGACCGACGCACTGAAGCTTTCTTT
CDR3aa: CASSSSDRRTEAFF

d_gene: NA
j_gene: TRBJ2-7
v_gene: TRBV11-2
abundance: NA
CDR3nt: TGTGCCAGCAGCTTACCAACAGTTAAGACCTACGAGCAGTACTTC
CDR3aa: CASSLPTVKTYEQYF

d_gene: TRBD1
j_gene: TRBJ2-1
v_gene: TRBV7-3
abundance: NA
CDR3nt: TGTGCCAGCAGCCAAGCTACCGGGACAGGCAGTGGTGAGCAGTTCTTC
CDR3aa: CASSQATGTGSGEQFF

d_gene: NA
j_gene: TRBJ2-1
v_gene: TRBV6-2/TRBV6-3
abundance: NA
CDR3nt: TGTGCCAGCAGTTACTCTAGCGGAGCCTACAATGAGCAGTTCTTC
CDR3aa: CASSYSSGAYNEQFF

d_gene: NA
j_gene: TRBJ2-7
v_gene: TRBV4-3
abundance: NA
CDR3nt: TGCGCCAGCAGCCAAGATCTCAGTTACGAGCAGTACTTC
CDR3aa: CASSQDLSYEQYF

d_gene: NA
j_gene: TRBJ2-6
v_gene: TRBV2
abundance: NA
CDR3nt: TGTGCCAGCACCCCCCAATTTGGGGGGGCCAACGTCCTGACTTTC
CDR3aa: CASTPQFGGANVLTF

d_gene: NA
j_gene: TRBJ2-3
v_gene: TRBV7-3
abundance: few
CDR3nt: TGTGCCAGCAGCTCCACAGGGACTACGACGCAGTATTTT
CDR3aa: CASSSTGTTTQYF

d_gene: TRBD2
j_gene: TRBJ2-1
v_gene: TRBV5-1
abundance: NA
CDR3nt: TGCGCCAGCACCCGCTTCGGGACTAGCGGCTACAATGAGCAGTTCTTC
CDR3aa: CASTRFGTSGYNEQFF